These T cell receptor beta chains were read from a single sample in a study of CD8 T cells in Susac syndrome. TCRdb re-called the immunoSEQ multiplex PCR reads with MiXCR, one entry per CDR3 protein. This table has about 150,000 distinct CDR3 sequences, roughly 95% appearing once. What was sequenced was CD8+ T cells from PBMCs. Receptor source: a human donor with multiple sclerosis. CDR3s include the opening cysteine and the closing phenylalanine or tryptophan. The D gene is left open where the match is weak.

V	J	D	CDR3	DNA
TRBV9	TRBJ2-1	TRBD1	CASSVLTGVNEQFF	TGTGCCAGCAGCGTTCTGACAGGGGTCAATGAGCAGTTCTTC
TRBV12-3/TRBV12-4	TRBJ2-1	TRBD1	CASNMYRGPYNEQFF	TGTGCCAGCAACATGTACAGGGGGCCCTACAATGAGCAGTTCTTC
TRBV9	TRBJ2-4	NA	CASSPSGANIQYF	TGTGCCAGCAGCCCCAGTGGGGCAAACATTCAGTACTTC
TRBV9	TRBJ2-3	NA	CASSVVYDPDTQYF	TGTGCCAGCAGCGTGGTTTATGATCCCGATACGCAGTATTTT
TRBV29-1	TRBJ1-3	TRBD1	CSVVWQGDGNTIYF	TGCAGCGTTGTTTGGCAGGGGGACGGAAACACCATATATTTT
TRBV7-3	TRBJ2-3	NA	CASSFGVTSTDTQYF	TGTGCCAGCAGCTTTGGAGTGACTAGCACAGATACGCAGTATTTT
TRBV30	TRBJ1-2	NA	CAWSVLGSDGYTF	TGTGCCTGGAGTGTATTGGGGTCGGATGGCTACACCTTC
TRBV2	TRBJ2-1	NA	CASSGGEQFF	TGTGCCAGCAGCGGTGGTGAGCAGTTCTTC
TRBV9	TRBJ2-3	NA	CASSGEGRGRDTQYF	TGTGCCAGCAGTGGGGAGGGCAGGGGGCGAGATACGCAGTATTTT
TRBV30	TRBJ2-7	TRBD2	CAWSVTGGEQYF	TGTGCCTGGAGTGTAACGGGGGGCGAGCAGTACTTC
TRBV25-1	TRBJ1-4	NA	CASSATGFNEKLFF	TGTGCCAGCAGTGCCACGGGCTTCAATGAAAAACTGTTTTTT
TRBV12-3/TRBV12-4	TRBJ2-5	NA	CASSSVTSSEETQYF	TGTGCCAGCAGTTCAGTCACGTCGTCCGAAGAGACCCAGTACTTC
TRBV30	TRBJ1-6	NA	CAWSVTGLNSPLHF	TGTGCCTGGAGTGTGACGGGCCTTAATTCACCCCTCCACTTT
TRBV2	TRBJ1-5	NA	CASSDPNSNQPQHF	TGTGCCAGCAGTGATCCAAATAGCAATCAGCCCCAGCATTTT